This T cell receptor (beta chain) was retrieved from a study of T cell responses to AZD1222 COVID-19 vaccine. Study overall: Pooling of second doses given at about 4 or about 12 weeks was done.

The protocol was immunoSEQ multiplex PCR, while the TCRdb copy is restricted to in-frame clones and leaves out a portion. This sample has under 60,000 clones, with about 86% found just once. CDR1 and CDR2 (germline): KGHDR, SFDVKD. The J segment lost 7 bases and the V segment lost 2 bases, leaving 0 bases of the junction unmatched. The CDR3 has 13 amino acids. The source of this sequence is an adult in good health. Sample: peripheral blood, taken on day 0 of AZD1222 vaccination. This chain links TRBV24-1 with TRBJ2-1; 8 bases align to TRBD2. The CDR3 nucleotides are TGTGCCACCAGTGATTCGGGGGGGAATGAGCAGTTCTTC. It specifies CATSDSGGNEQFF.